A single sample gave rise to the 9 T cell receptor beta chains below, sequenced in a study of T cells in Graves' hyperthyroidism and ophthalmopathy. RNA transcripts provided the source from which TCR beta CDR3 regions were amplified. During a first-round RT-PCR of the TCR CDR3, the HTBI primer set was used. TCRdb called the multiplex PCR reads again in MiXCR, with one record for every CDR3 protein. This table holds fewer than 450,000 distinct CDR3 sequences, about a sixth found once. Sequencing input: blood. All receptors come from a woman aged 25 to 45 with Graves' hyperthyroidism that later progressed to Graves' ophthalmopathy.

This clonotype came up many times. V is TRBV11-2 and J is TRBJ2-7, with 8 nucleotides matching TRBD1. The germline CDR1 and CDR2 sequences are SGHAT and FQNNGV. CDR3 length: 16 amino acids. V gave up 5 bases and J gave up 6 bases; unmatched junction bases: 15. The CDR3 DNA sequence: TGTGCCAGCAGCCTATCGCCCAGGGGGCCCGAGGTCGAGCAGTACTTC. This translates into CASSLSPRGPEVEQYF. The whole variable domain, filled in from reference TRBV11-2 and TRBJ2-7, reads EAGVAQSPRYKIIEKRQSVAFWCNPISGHATLYWYQQILGQGPKLLIQFQNNGVVDDSQLPKDRFSAERLKGVDSTLKIQPAKLEDSAVYLCASSLSPRGPEVEQYFGPGTRLTVT.

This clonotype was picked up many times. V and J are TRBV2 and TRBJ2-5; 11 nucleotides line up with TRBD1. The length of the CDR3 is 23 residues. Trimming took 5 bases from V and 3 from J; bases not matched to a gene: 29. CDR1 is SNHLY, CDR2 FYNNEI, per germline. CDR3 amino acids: CASSPIGLLEGSRTGGMEETQYF. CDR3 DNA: TGTGCCAGCAGTCCTATCGGTCTACTCGAGGGGTCCCGGACAGGGGGCATGGAAGAGACCCAGTACTTC.

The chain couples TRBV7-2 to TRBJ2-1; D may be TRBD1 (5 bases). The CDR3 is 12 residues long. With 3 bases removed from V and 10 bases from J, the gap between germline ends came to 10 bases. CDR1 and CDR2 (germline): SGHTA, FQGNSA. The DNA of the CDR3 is TGTGCCAGCAGCTTCCAGGGCTCGGAGCAGTTCTTC. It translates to CASSFQGSEQFF.

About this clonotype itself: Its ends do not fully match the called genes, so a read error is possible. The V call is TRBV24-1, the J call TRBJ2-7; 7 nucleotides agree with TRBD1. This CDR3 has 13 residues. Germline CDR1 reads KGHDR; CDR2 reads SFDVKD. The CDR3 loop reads CATQGQETYERYF. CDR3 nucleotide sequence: TGTGCCACCCAAGGACAGGAGACCTACGAGCGGTACTTC.

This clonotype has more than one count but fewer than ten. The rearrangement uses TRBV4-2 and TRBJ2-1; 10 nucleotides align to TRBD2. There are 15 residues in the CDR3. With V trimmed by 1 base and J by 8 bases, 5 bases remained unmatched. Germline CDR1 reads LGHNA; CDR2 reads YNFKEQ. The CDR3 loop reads CASSQVGSGRDEQFF. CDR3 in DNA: TGTGCCAGCAGCCAAGTGGGGAGCGGGAGGGATGAGCAGTTCTTC.

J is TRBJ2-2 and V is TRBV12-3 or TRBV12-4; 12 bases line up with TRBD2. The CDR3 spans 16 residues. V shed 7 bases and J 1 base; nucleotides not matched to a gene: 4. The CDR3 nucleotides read TGTGCCAGCACTCCACTAGCGGGGGGGAACACCGGGGAGCTGTTTTTT. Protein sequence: CASTPLAGGNTGELFF.

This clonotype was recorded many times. CDR3: CASGTSGRRWRYEQYF. The CDR3, as DNA: TGTGCCAGTGGGACTAGCGGGAGGAGATGGCGCTACGAGCAGTACTTC. The genes are TRBV12-3 or TRBV12-4 and TRBJ2-7, with TRBD2 matching 15 bases. The CDR3 extends over 16 amino acids. V dropped 9 bases and J dropped 3; count of bases not matched to a gene: 9.

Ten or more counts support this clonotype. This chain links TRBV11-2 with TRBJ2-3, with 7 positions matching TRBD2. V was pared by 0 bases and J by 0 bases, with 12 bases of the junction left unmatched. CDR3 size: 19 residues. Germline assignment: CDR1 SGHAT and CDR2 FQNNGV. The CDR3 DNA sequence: TGTGCCAGCAGCTTAGATCAATGGGGAGGGGAAACAAGCACAGATACGCAGTATTTT. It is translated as CASSLDQWGGETSTDTQYF.

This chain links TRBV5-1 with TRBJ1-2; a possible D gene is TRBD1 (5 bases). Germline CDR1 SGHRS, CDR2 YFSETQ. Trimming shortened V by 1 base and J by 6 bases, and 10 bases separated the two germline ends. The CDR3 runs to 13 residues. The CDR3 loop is CASSLLGEDGYTF. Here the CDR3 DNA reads TGCGCCAGCAGCTTGTTAGGGGAGGATGGCTACACCTTC.